This record looks at one TCR beta chain sequence and its context. Antigen specificity is unknown. The identical CDR3 is also encoded by other nucleotide sequences in the sample. This sample was taken from a study of cytomegalovirus exposure and HLA in healthy donors. The V gene lost 4 bases and the J gene lost 5 bases, with 14 bases spanning the gap. CDR1 and CDR2 from the germline V gene are MDHEN and SYDVKM. The CDR3 spans 14 residues. Study conclusions and caveats: Some TCR beta chains (164 of them) were listed as cytomegalovirus-associated.

Clones were read by immunoSEQ multiplex PCR, and TCRdb kept only the in-frame ones, dropping some. The data hold about 400,000 clones, with roughly 90% observed a single time. The V gene is TRBV28, the J gene TRBJ1-1, with D possibly TRBD1 on 5 matching bases. This receptor was identified in a young woman in good health and CMV-seronegative. The sequenced sample consisted of PBMCs. The CDR3 sequence is CASSSLGEGTEAFF. DNA of the CDR3: TGTGCCAGCAGTTCCCTCGGGGAGGGGACTGAAGCTTTCTTT.